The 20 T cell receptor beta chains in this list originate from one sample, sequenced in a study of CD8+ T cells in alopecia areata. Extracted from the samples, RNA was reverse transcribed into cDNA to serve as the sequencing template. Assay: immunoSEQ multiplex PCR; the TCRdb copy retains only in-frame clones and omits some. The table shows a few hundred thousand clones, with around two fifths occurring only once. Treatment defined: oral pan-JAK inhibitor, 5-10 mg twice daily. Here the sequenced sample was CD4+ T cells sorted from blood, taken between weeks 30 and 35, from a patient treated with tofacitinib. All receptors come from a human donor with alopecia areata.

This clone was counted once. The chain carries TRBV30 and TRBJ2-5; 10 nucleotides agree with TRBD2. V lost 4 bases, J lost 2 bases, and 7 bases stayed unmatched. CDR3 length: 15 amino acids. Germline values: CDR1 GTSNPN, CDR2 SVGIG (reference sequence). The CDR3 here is CAWTSGSQPQETQYF. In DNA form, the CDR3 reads TGTGCCTGGACTAGCGGGAGCCAGCCTCAAGAGACCCAGTACTTC. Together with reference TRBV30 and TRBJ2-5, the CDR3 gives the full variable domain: SQTIHQWPATLVQPVGSPLSLECTVEGTSNPNLYWYRQAAGRGLQLLFYSVGIGQISSEVPQNLSASRPQDRQFILSSKKLLLSDSGFYLCAWTSGSQPQETQYFGPGTRLLVL.

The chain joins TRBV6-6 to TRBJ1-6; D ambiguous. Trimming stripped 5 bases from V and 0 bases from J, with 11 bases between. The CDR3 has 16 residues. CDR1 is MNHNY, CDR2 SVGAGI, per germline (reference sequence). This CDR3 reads CASSPAVSSYNSPLHF. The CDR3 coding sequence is TGTGCCAGCAGTCCGGCGGTGAGCTCCTATAATTCACCCCTCCACTTT.

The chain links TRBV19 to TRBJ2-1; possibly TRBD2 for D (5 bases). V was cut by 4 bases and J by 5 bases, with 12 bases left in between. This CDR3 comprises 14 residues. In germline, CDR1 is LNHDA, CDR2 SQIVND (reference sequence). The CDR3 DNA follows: TGTGCCAGTAGTAGAATAGCGCTAAACAATGAGCAGTTCTTC. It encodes CASSRIALNNEQFF.

The CDR3 is CASSRRLAGLVYNEQFF. CDR3 bases: TGTGCCAGCAGCCGCCGACTAGCAGGTCTGGTCTACAATGAGCAGTTCTTC. The chain carries TRBV5-6 and TRBJ2-1, with 7 bases identical to TRBD2. The CDR3 is 17 residues long. With V trimmed by 4 bases and J by 3 bases, 13 bases remained unmatched. CDR1 is SGHDT, CDR2 YYEEEE, per germline.

The CDR3 is CASSYSPNYGYTF. CDR3 sequence (DNA): TGTGCCAGCAGTTACTCCCCGAACTATGGCTACACCTTC. V usage is TRBV6-5 and J usage is TRBJ1-2; D is unresolved. Germline V gives CDR1 MNHEY, CDR2 SVGAGI. This CDR3 is 13 amino acids long. Trimming took 0 bases from V and 2 from J, leaving 4 bases between them.

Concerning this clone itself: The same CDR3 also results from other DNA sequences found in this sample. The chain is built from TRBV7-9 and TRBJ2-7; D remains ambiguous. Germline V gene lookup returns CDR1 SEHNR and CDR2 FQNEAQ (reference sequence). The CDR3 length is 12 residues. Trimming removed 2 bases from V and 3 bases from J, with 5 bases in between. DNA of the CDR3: TGTGCCAGCAGCTTACGCGGCTACGAGCAGTACTTC. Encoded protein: CASSLRGYEQYF.

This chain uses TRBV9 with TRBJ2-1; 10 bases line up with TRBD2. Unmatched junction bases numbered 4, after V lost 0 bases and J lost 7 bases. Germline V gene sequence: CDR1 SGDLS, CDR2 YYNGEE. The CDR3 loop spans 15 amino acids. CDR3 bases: TGTGCCAGCAGCGTAGTGTCTAGCGGGGGAAATGAGCAGTTCTTC. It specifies CASSVVSSGGNEQFF.

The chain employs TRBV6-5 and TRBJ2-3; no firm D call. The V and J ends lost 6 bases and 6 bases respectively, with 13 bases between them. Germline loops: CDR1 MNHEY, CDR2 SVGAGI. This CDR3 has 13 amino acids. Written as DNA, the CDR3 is TGTGCCAGCAGCCTCCTAGTTGCTGATACGCAGTATTTT. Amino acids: CASSLLVADTQYF.

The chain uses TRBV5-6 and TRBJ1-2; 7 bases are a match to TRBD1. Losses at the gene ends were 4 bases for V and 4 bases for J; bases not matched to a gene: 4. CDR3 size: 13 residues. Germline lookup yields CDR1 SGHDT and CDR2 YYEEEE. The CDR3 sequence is CASSRGTVYGYTF. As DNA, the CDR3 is TGTGCCAGCAGCCGTGGGACAGTCTATGGCTACACCTTC.

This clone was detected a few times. CDR3 residues: CASSSLDRNYGYTF. DNA of the CDR3: TGTGCCAGCAGCAGCTTAGACAGAAACTATGGCTACACCTTC. V gene TRBV9 combines with J gene TRBJ1-2, with a weak D call TRBD1 (5 bases). The CDR3 is 14 residues long. Germline CDR1 and CDR2: SGDLS and YYNGEE. Trimming cost V 4 bases and J 2 bases, with 12 bases left between them.

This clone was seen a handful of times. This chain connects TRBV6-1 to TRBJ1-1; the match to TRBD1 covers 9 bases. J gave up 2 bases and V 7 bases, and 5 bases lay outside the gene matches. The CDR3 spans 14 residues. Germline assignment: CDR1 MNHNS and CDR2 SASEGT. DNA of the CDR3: TGTGCCAGCACCTGGACAGGGGAAAACACTGAAGCTTTCTTT. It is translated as CASTWTGENTEAFF.

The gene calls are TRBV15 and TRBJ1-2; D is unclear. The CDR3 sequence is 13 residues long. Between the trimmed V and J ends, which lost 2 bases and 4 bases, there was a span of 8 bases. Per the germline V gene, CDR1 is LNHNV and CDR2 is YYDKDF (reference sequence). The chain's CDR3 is CATSRSDAYGYTF. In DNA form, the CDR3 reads TGTGCCACCAGCAGATCGGATGCCTATGGCTACACCTTC. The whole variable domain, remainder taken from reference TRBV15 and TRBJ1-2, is DAMVIQNPRYQVTQFGKPVTLSCSQTLNHNVMYWYQQKSSQAPKLLFHYYDKDFNNEADTPDNFQSRRPNTSFCFLDIRSPGLGDTAMYLCATSRSDAYGYTFGSGTRLTVV.

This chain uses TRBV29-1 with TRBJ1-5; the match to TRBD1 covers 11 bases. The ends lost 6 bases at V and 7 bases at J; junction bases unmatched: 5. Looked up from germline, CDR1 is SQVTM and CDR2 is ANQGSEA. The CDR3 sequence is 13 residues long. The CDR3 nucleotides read TGCAGCGTCGGACAGGGGGCACGACAGCCCCAGCATTTT. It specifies CSVGQGARQPQHF.

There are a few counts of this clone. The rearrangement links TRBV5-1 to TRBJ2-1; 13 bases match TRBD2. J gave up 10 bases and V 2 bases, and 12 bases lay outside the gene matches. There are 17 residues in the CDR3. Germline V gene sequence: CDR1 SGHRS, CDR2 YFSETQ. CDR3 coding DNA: TGCGCCAGCAGCTTAGTTTGGACTAGCGGGGGCTCTAGGGAGCAGTTCTTC. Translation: CASSLVWTSGGSREQFF.

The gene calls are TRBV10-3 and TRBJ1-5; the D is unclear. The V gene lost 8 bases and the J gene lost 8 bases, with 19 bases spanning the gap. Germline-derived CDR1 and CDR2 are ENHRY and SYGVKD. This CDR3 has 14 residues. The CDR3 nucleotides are TGTGCCATCGGGAGCGGGCAAAAGCTGGAGCCCCAGCATTTT. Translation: CAIGSGQKLEPQHF.

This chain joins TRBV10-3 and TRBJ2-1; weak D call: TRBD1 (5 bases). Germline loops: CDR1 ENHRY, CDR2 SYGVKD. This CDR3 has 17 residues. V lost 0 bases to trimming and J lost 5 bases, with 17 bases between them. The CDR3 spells CAISESQLRQGDNEQFF. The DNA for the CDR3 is TGTGCCATCAGTGAGTCTCAGTTACGGCAGGGCGACAATGAGCAGTTCTTC.

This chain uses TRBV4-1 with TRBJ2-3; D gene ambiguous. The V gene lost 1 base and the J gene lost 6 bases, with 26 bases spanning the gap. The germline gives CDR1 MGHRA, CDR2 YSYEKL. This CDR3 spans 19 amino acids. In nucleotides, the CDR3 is TGCGCCAGCAGCCAAGCGGGCCTTCTGAGGCGGCCGCCCGGTGATACGCAGTATTTT. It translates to CASSQAGLLRRPPGDTQYF.

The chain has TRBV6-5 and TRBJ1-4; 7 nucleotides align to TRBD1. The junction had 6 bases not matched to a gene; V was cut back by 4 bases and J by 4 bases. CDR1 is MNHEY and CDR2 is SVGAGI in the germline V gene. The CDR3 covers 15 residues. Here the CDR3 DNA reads TGTGCCAGCAGTTCCGAGACAGGGTTTAATGAAAAACTGTTTTTT. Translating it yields CASSSETGFNEKLFF.

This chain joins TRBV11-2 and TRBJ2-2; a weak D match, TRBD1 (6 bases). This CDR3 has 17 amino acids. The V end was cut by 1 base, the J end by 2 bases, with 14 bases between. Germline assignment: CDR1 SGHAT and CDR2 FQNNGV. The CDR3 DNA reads TGTGCCAGCAGCTTAGCGCGGACAGTGCTAAACACCGGGGAGCTGTTTTTT. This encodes CASSLARTVLNTGELFF.

CDR3 sequence (DNA): TGTGCCAGCAGCCAAAGTGGTGTCCTGGGCACTGAAGCTTTCTTT. As protein: CASSQSGVLGTEAFF. The chain couples TRBV7-3 to TRBJ1-1, with D unclear. Trimming took off 5 bases at V and 4 bases at J, with 17 bases between the two ends. The germline V gene has CDR1 SGHTA and CDR2 FQGTGA. The CDR3 spans 15 residues.